Each of the 4 T cell receptor beta chains below was sequenced from the same sample in a study of T cells in Graves' hyperthyroidism and ophthalmopathy. Amplification targeted TCR beta CDR3 regions from RNA transcripts. First-round RT-PCR of the TCR CDR3 relied on the HTBI primer set. TCRdb itself ran the multiplex PCR reads through MiXCR, one entry per CDR3 protein. The sample shows hundreds of thousands of distinct CDR3 sequences, around 19% of them seen only once. The sample comprised blood. The origin of the receptors is a man aged 35 to 55 with Graves' hyperthyroidism.

This clonotype was seen repeatedly, ten times or more. The chain joins TRBV27 to TRBJ2-5; 13 bases are a match to TRBD2. V lost 8 bases and J lost 2; bases outside the gene matches: 8. This CDR3 is built from 16 residues. Germline lookup yields CDR1 MNHEY and CDR2 SMNVEV (reference sequence). The CDR3 DNA sequence: TGTGCCAGCCACCGCGGACTAGCGGGGGAACAAGAGACCCAGTACTTC. Residues: CASHRGLAGEQETQYF.

This clonotype was found many times. V gene TRBV7-2 combines with J gene TRBJ2-3; 10 positions agree with TRBD2. This CDR3 spans 16 amino acids. Germline lookup yields CDR1 SGHTA and CDR2 FQGNSA. Trimming cost V 3 bases and J 1 base; bases outside gene matches: 4. DNA for the CDR3: TGTGCCAGCAGCTTCGGCCTAGCGGGAGGCACAGATACGCAGTATTTT. This encodes CASSFGLAGGTDTQYF. Drawing the rest from reference TRBV7-2 and TRBJ2-3, the complete variable domain is GAGVSQSPSNKVTEKGKDVELRCDPISGHTALYWYRQSLGQGLEFLIYFQGNSAPDKSGLPSDRFSAERTGGSVSTLTIQRTQQEDSAVYLCASSFGLAGGTDTQYFGPGTRLTVL.

This chain connects TRBV5-6 to TRBJ2-1; D not certain. V lost 1 base, J lost 9 bases, and 8 bases lay in between. The CDR3 is made up of 12 amino acids. The germline gives CDR1 SGHDT, CDR2 YYEEEE. The DNA of the CDR3 is TGTGCCAGCAGCTTGAAGGATTCTGAGCAGTTCTTC. Translated, it gives CASSLKDSEQFF.

This clonotype occurred many times. V and J are TRBV15 and TRBJ2-1, with 8 nucleotides matching TRBD1. This CDR3 is built from 16 residues. Germline loops: CDR1 LNHNV, CDR2 YYDKDF (reference sequence). The ends lost 2 bases at V and 1 base at J; junction bases unmatched: 4. Here the CDR3 DNA reads TGTGCCACCAGCAGAACGACAGGGGTTTCCTACAATGAGCAGTTCTTC. This gives the protein CATSRTTGVSYNEQFF.